This T cell receptor beta chain came from a study of T cells in Graves' hyperthyroidism and ophthalmopathy. Germline CDR1 reads KGHDR; CDR2 reads SFDVKD. Trimming took 2 bases from V and 3 from J, leaving 7 bases between them. This CDR3 has 13 amino acids. Amplified TCR beta CDR3 regions came from RNA transcripts. The study used the HTBI primer set for a first-round RT-PCR of the TCR CDR3. TCRdb recomputed calls from the multiplex PCR reads with MiXCR, one row per CDR3 protein. In the table there are roughly 600,000 distinct CDR3 sequences, about 15% of which are singletons. Disease lasting under 3 months, a NOSPECS grade of at least 4, and a Clinical Activity Score of at least 3 were features of the ophthalmopathy patients.

The source is a woman between 45 and 65 years old with Graves' ophthalmopathy. Material: blood. This chain connects TRBV24-1 to TRBJ2-7; D is unresolved. The CDR3 DNA sequence: TGTGCCACCAGTGATTATTCCGGCTACGAGCAGTACTTC. It encodes CATSDYSGYEQYF.